The 20 T cell receptor beta chains below all came from one sample that was sequenced in a study of blood T cell repertoires in COVID-19. Profiling relied on immunoSEQ multiplex PCR, and the TCRdb table lists in-frame clones only, not all of them. Here the sample spans about 68,000 clones, around 85% being singletons. Sequencing was carried out using peripheral blood. The source of these receptors is a woman aged 55-69 years with acute or convalescent COVID-19.

This rearrangement joins TRBV5-1 to TRBJ2-7, with D possibly TRBD2 on 7 matching bases. The V and J ends lost 0 bases and 2 bases respectively, with 12 bases between them. The CDR3 spans 15 residues. The germline V gene encodes CDR1 SGHRS and CDR2 YFSETQ. DNA for the CDR3: TGCGCCAGCAGCTTGGCTTGGCGGGGGCCCTACGAGCAGTACTTC. Protein product: CASSLAWRGPYEQYF.

The genes are TRBV5-4 and TRBJ2-5; 12 nucleotides align to TRBD2. This CDR3 has 16 amino acids. After removal of 1 base from V and 5 bases from J, the junction contained 6 bases not matched to a gene. Per the germline V gene, CDR1 is SGHNT and CDR2 is YYREEE (reference sequence). The CDR3 region is CASSLLASGGDETQYF. The CDR3, as DNA: TGTGCCAGCAGCTTGTTAGCTAGCGGGGGGGACGAGACCCAGTACTTC.

The V call is TRBV21-1, the J call TRBJ2-5; the listed D gene, TRBD2, was not tested against the DNA. TRBV21-1 is annotated as a pseudogene. This CDR3 is 16 amino acids long. The CDR3 protein is CASSVAGLAGEETQYF. The CDR3 bases are TGTGCCAGCAGCGTTGCGGGACTAGCGGGGGAAGAGACCCAGTACTTC.

This clone showed up just a few times. V and J are TRBV6-5 and TRBJ1-3; D might be TRBD1 (5 bases). CDR3 size: 15 residues. Germline V gene data show CDR1 as MNHEY and CDR2 as SVGAGI. The V and J ends lost 6 bases and 6 bases respectively, with 18 bases between them. Here the CDR3 reads CASRPDRRYTNTIYF. The CDR3 DNA follows: TGTGCCAGCAGACCCGACAGACGGTATACAAACACCATATATTTT.

This chain connects TRBV28 to TRBJ2-5; tentatively, D is TRBD1 (5 bases). Germline loops: CDR1 MDHEN, CDR2 SYDVKM. CDR3 length: 14 amino acids. The germline V and J ends were trimmed by 5 bases and 5 bases, with 15 bases remaining between them. The CDR3 spells CASSAHAGLETQYF. As DNA, the CDR3 is TGTGCCAGCAGTGCCCATGCAGGGTTGGAGACCCAGTACTTC.

The chain couples TRBV7-2 to TRBJ1-4; 8 bases are a match to TRBD1. Germline trimming cut 3 bases from V and 3 bases from J; bases unmatched to any gene: 3. Germline lookup yields CDR1 SGHTA and CDR2 FQGNSA. The CDR3 extends over 15 amino acids. The CDR3 sequence is CASSLDRAANEKLFF. In nucleotides, the CDR3 is TGTGCCAGCAGCTTGGACAGGGCTGCTAATGAAAAACTGTTTTTT.

The chain carries TRBV19 and TRBJ2-7, with 7 bases matching TRBD1. Germline V gives CDR1 LNHDA, CDR2 SQIVND (reference sequence). Trimming cost V 7 bases and J 7 bases; bases outside gene matches: 16. The CDR3 has 15 residues. CDR3 in DNA: TGTGCCAGTACCGATTCAGGGGGTGGCCTCACGGAGCAGTACTTC. Its protein is CASTDSGGGLTEQYF.

The V and J genes are TRBV25-1 and TRBJ1-1; TRBD1 might be the D (6 bases). Germline lookup yields CDR1 MGHDK and CDR2 SYGVNS. The V gene lost 6 bases and the J gene lost 9 bases, with 17 bases spanning the gap. The CDR3 extends over 13 amino acids. The CDR3 is CASRERGGLKAFF. The CDR3 DNA sequence: TGTGCCAGCAGAGAGAGGGGGGGGTTAAAAGCTTTCTTT.

The chain recombines TRBV6-6 with TRBJ1-1; 11 bases are a match to TRBD1. Germline loops: CDR1 MNHNY, CDR2 SVGAGI (reference sequence). V shed 5 bases, J shed 2 bases, and the junction held 13 bases outside the gene matches. This CDR3 has 18 amino acids. The CDR3 reads CASSRTGGASVSNTEAFF. The CDR3 DNA follows: TGTGCCAGCAGTCGGACAGGGGGCGCTTCGGTTTCTAACACTGAAGCTTTCTTT.

This rearrangement joins TRBV5-1 to TRBJ2-1; 13 positions match TRBD2. CDR1 is SGHRS, CDR2 YFSETQ, per germline. The CDR3 is 16 residues long. Germline trimming cut 4 bases from V and 8 bases from J; bases unmatched to any gene: 9. Here the CDR3 reads CASSLGGTSGTDEQFF. The CDR3 DNA reads as TGCGCCAGCAGCCTCGGGGGGACTAGCGGGACTGATGAGCAGTTCTTC. Looking up the rest from reference TRBV5-1 and TRBJ2-1 gives the full variable domain: KAGVTQTPRYLIKTRGQQVTLSCSPISGHRSVSWYQQTPGQGLQFLFEYFSETQRNKGNFPGRFSGRQFSNSRSEMNVSTLELGDSALYLCASSLGGTSGTDEQFFGPGTRLTVL.

V is TRBV5-1 and J is TRBJ2-7; D might be TRBD1 (5 bases). Germline CDR1 is SGHRS and CDR2 is YFSETQ. The CDR3 is made up of 15 amino acids. The V and J ends lost 2 bases and 0 bases respectively, with 12 bases between them. CDR3 region: CASSLTGAVSYEQYF. The CDR3 DNA is TGCGCCAGCAGCTTAACTGGGGCGGTCTCCTACGAGCAGTACTTC.

The rearrangement joins TRBV5-1 to TRBJ1-5; 9 nucleotides agree with TRBD1. This CDR3 has 15 amino acids. Germline values: CDR1 SGHRS, CDR2 YFSETQ. Trimming took 4 bases from V and 4 from J; bases not matched to a gene: 6. The CDR3 region is CASSPGQGSNQPQHF. The CDR3 region has the DNA TGCGCCAGCAGCCCAGGACAGGGGTCGAATCAGCCCCAGCATTTT.

The gene calls are TRBV27 and TRBJ1-6; D might be TRBD1 (5 bases). This CDR3 contains 18 residues. Germline CDR1 MNHEY, CDR2 SMNVEV (reference sequence). V lost 4 bases, J lost 5 bases, and 21 bases lay in between. The CDR3 DNA reads as TGTGCCAGCAGTTATCGCGCCCGTCCCAGGGAGGATAATTCACCCCTCCACTTT. It specifies CASSYRARPREDNSPLHF.

This clone was recorded a few times. The chain has TRBV7-2 and TRBJ1-6, with 9 nucleotides matching TRBD1. Germline V lookup: CDR1 SGHTA, CDR2 FQGNSA. The V and J ends lost 5 bases and 5 bases, in that order; junction bases with no gene match: 4. The CDR3 runs 15 residues. CDR3 amino acids: CASSPRTGDNSPLHF. As DNA, the CDR3 is TGTGCCAGCAGCCCCCGGACAGGGGATAATTCACCCCTCCACTTT.

V and J are TRBV2 and TRBJ1-5; TRBD1 matches at 10 bases. This CDR3 is 18 amino acids long. Trimming removed 4 bases from V and 0 bases from J; junction bases left unmatched: 9. CDR1 and CDR2 from the germline V gene are SNHLY and FYNNEI. The CDR3 DNA sequence: TGTGCCAGCAGTGTAGGTTTGGGGACAGGGGATAGCAATCAGCCCCAGCATTTT. This gives the protein CASSVGLGTGDSNQPQHF.

J is TRBJ1-6 and V is TRBV27, with TRBD1 identical over 8 bases. Germline V gene lookup returns CDR1 MNHEY and CDR2 SMNVEV (reference sequence). The CDR3 is 15 amino acids. V lost 8 bases, J lost 7 bases, and 10 bases stayed unmatched. CDR3: CASSSRTGQNSPLHF. CDR3 nucleotide sequence: TGTGCCAGCTCTTCAAGGACAGGGCAAAATTCACCCCTCCACTTT.

The V call is TRBV29-1, the J call TRBJ1-1; 8 bases match TRBD1. The germline V gene has CDR1 SQVTM and CDR2 ANQGSEA. V lost 7 bases, J lost 1 base, and 8 bases stayed unmatched. The CDR3 covers 14 residues. This CDR3 is CSGQIGTGNTEAFF. The CDR3 nucleotides are TGCAGCGGGCAGATTGGGACAGGGAACACTGAAGCTTTCTTT.

The chain has TRBV7-6 and TRBJ2-3; TRBD2 might be the D (6 bases). Germline CDR1 is SGHVS and CDR2 is FNYEAQ. This CDR3 comprises 15 residues. V shed 0 bases and J shed 2 bases, with 9 bases lying between them. CDR3 in DNA: TGTGCCAGCAGCTTAGCGGGAGGCTCCACAGATACGCAGTATTTT. Translating it yields CASSLAGGSTDTQYF. Complete variable domain (other parts from reference TRBV7-6 and TRBJ2-3): GAGVSQSPRYKVTKRGQDVALRCDPISGHVSLYWYRQALGQGPEFLTYFNYEAQQDKSGLPNDRFSAERPEGSISTLTIQRTEQRDSAMYRCASSLAGGSTDTQYFGPGTRLTVL.

The rearrangement links TRBV28 to TRBJ2-1, with 7 bases identical to TRBD2. The V and J ends lost 6 bases and 5 bases, in that order; junction bases with no gene match: 10. The CDR3 totals 15 residues. Per the germline V gene, CDR1 is MDHEN and CDR2 is SYDVKM. The CDR3 is CASRWPGGGNNEQFF. For the CDR3, the DNA is TGTGCCAGCAGGTGGCCGGGGGGAGGAAACAATGAGCAGTTCTTC. Variable domain in full (rest from reference TRBV28 and TRBJ2-1): DVKVTQSSRYLVKRTGEKVFLECVQDMDHENMFWYRQDPGLGLRLIYFSYDVKMKEKGDIPEGYSVSREKKERFSLILESASTNQTSMYLCASRWPGGGNNEQFFGPGTRLTVL.

This clone occurred a few times. Other DNA sequences in the same sample also yield this CDR3. CDR3 protein: CASSPRGGRNTEAFF. CDR3 bases: TGTGCCAGCAGCCCCAGAGGGGGAAGGAACACTGAAGCTTTCTTT. The genes are TRBV7-2 and TRBJ1-1; TRBD1 is a possible D gene (6 bases). Germline lookup yields CDR1 SGHTA and CDR2 FQGNSA. V gave up 5 bases and J gave up 1 base, with 14 bases separating them. This CDR3 is built from 15 residues.